This TCR beta chain was profiled in a study of vaccination and CD4 T cells after COVID-19. About the research overall: Comprising six males and four females, the convalescent participants counted two Hispanic individuals among them. Post-COVID draws followed diagnosis by a median roughly 93 days (range 35 to 161).

Germline assignment: CDR1 GTSNPN and CDR2 SVGIG (reference sequence). CDR3 length equals 11 residues. Trimming pared 4 bases from V and 4 bases from J, leaving 5 bases between. Treatment: roughly 11-day PBMC culture with coronavirus spike peptide pools or control peptides (ViraFEST assay). Antigen-specific T cells were expanded with peptide pools by ViraFEST, and TCRs were then sequenced. Comments on this clonotype: What it binds is unknown.

Oncomine TCR Beta short-read sequencing was applied to DNA from cultured CD4+ T cells. TCRdb itself ran the PCR reads through MiXCR, one entry per CDR3 protein. The table lists under 15,000 distinct CDR3 sequences, 40% to 65% of them singletons. Sequenced sample: CD4+ T cells from blood, cultured in vitro. This sequence joins TRBV30 and TRBJ2-1; no reliable D call. The source of this sequence is a human donor who had recovered from COVID-19. CDR3 residues: CAWTPYNEQFF. CDR3 in DNA: TGTGCCTGGACGCCTTACAATGAGCAGTTCTTC.